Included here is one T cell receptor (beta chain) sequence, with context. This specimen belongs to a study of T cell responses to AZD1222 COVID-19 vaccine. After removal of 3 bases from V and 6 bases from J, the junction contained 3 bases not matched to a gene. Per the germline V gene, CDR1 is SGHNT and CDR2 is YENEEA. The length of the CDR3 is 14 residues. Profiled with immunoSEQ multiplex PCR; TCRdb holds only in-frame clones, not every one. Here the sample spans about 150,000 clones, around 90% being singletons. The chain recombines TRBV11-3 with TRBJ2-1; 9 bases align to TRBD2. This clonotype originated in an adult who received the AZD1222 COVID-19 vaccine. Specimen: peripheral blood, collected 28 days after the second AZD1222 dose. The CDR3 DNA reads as TGTGCCAGCAGCTTGGGCGGGAGGGCCAATGAGCAGTTCTTC. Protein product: CASSLGGRANEQFF.